This T cell receptor beta chain came from a study of T cells in Graves' hyperthyroidism and ophthalmopathy (dated by TCRdb to about 2019). Regarding the complete study: Peripheral blood samples were taken at the time of initial diagnosis, prior to any treatment. The paper describes TCR Vbeta CDR3 sequencing of 130 to 150 peripheral blood samples, made up of about 41 ophthalmopathy patients, more than 70 hyperthyroidism patients and roughly 17 progressor patients. To identify distinguishing TCR V-J signatures, a discovery cohort of 100 or so patients was used, comprising 40 to 45 with Graves' ophthalmopathy and 57 with stable Graves' hyperthyroidism. The study also compared thyroid tissue and blood T-cell repertoires from a handful of Graves' hyperthyroidism patients. After blood sampling, hyperthyroidism patients were treated with methimazole at a starting dose of 30 mg daily, and ophthalmopathy patients were treated with high-dose intravenous methylprednisolone. Whether ophthalmopathy could be predicted prospectively was tested in an independent validation cohort made up of 18 to 20 hyperthyroidism patients plus 17 patients who later progressed to ophthalmopathy. For training and testing, the 100 or so patients in the discovery cohort were randomly divided in a 7:3 ratio.

The germline V gene (reference sequence) sets CDR1 to SGHKS and CDR2 to YYEKEE. Between the V and J ends, shortened by 0 bases and 0 bases respectively, the junction contains 11 bases. Spanning cysteine to phenylalanine, the CDR3 consists of 16 amino acids. Just CDR3 DNA is preserved here, 48 bases in frame from base 1. Broad study findings and their caveats: In validation, the model predicted progression to ophthalmopathy a median of 6.5 months before onset, with 70% to 71% sensitivity and about 72% specificity. A model built on a 13 V-J signature distinguished ophthalmopathy from stable hyperthyroidism, reaching around 90% sensitivity and about 81% specificity in cross-validation and 80%/75% in testing. Most expanded thyroid clonotypes (frequency above 0.001) were also detected in blood, a finding suggesting that blood repertoires may reflect thyroid immune responses. Sample size was not statistically predetermined, and investigators were not blinded to group allocation.

This clonotype was counted at least ten times. Its antigen is currently not known. Per-base qualities were not stored, and no clone one base away is much larger. Hyperthyroidism patients were newly diagnosed, had a disease duration of under 2 months, and were aged 18 to 65 years. Any patient with an uncontrolled infection, another autoimmune disease, pregnancy or lactation was excluded. Diagnoses were established on the basis of clinical symptoms, serum thyroxine and TRAb, thyroid ultrasound, and orbital computed tomography. For progressor patients, blood was drawn at the first diagnosis of hyperthyroidism, before any ophthalmopathy symptoms had appeared. PBMCs were isolated from 7.5 to 10 ml of fresh peripheral blood by Ficoll-Paque density gradient centrifugation. Progressor patients were defined as those initially diagnosed with Graves' hyperthyroidism in whom ophthalmopathy developed during follow-up. Total RNA was extracted with Trizol reagent, and quality was checked on an Agilent 2100 Bioanalyzer.

The TCR beta CDR3 regions were amplified from RNA transcripts. For the first round of RT-PCR on the TCR CDR3, the HTBI primer set was used together with the Qiagen OneStep RT-PCR kit. Libraries were constructed in a second round of multiplex PCR, after which size selection and purification were carried out. Sequencing of the libraries was done on an Illumina HiSeq2000 using paired-end 100 bp reads. As for how the authors treated the data: SOAPnuke was used to process the raw data, with reads discarded if the reads contained adapters or uncalled bases, had a mean Phred below 15, or lacked an exact constant-primer or identifier match. COPE v1.2.5 was used to merge high-quality paired reads, and clonotypes were defined as unique nucleotide sequences. MiTCR v1.1 was used to align clonotypes to the IMGT TRBV, TRBD and TRBJ reference segments. Only V-J combinations with frequency above 0.0001, covering about 99% of repertoires, were analysed. The TCS score was defined as the ratio of F50 (clonal expansion) to E x V (chaos), calculated using BLOSUM62-based TCRdist between CDR3 peptides within each V-J. Welch's t-statistics and random forest reduced 500 to 650 V-J features to under 15, which were used in a naive Bayes classifier (R e1071). Starting from the raw public reads, TCRdb applied fastp trimming at Q25, assembled clones with MiXCR and retained in-frame beta chains. Identical CDR3 proteins give one entry, which carries the most common genes and DNA. The V and J calls follow TCRdb's processing rather than the paper's. The sample yields some 400,000 distinct CDR3 sequences; about 14% were counted once. The biggest ten clones account for 20% to 25% of the sample.

Recombination linked TRBV5-5 to TRBJ2-3, with the D gene not confidently named. The sequenced material came from blood. The receptor was derived from a man aged 25 to 45 with Graves' hyperthyroidism that later progressed to Graves' ophthalmopathy. The DNA sequence follows: TGTGCCAGCAGCTTGGGTTGGACCTCGAGCACAGATACGCAGTATTTT. This gives the protein CASSLGWTSSTDTQYF. The full variable domain, with segments outside the CDR3 supplied by the reference TRBV5-5 and TRBJ2-3 proteins, appears as DAGVTQSPTHLIKTRGQQVTLRCSPISGHKSVSWYQQVLGQGPQFIFQYYEKEERGRGNFPDRFSARQFPNYSSELNVNALLLGDSALYLCASSLGWTSSTDTQYFGPGTRLTVL.